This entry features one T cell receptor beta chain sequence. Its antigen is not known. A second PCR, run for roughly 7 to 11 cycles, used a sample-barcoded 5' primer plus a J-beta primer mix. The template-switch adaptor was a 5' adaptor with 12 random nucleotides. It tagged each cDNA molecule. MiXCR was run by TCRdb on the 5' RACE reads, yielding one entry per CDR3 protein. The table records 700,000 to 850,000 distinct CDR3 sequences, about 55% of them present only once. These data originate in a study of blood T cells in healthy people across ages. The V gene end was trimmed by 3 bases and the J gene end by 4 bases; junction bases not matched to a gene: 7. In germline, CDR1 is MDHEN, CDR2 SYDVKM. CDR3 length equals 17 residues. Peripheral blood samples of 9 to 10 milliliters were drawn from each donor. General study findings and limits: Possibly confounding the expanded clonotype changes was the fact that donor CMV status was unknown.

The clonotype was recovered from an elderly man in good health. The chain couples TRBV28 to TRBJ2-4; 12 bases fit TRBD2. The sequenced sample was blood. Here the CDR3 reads CASSFSASGREKNIQYF. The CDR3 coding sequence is TGTGCCAGCAGTTTCTCGGCTAGCGGGAGGGAAAAAAACATTCAGTACTTC. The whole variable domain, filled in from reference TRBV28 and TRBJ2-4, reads DVKVTQSSRYLVKRTGEKVFLECVQDMDHENMFWYRQDPGLGLRLIYFSYDVKMKEKGDIPEGYSVSREKKERFSLILESASTNQTSMYLCASSFSASGREKNIQYFGAGTRLSVL.